The clone carrying this TCR beta chain was found once. The record originates from a study of blood T cell repertoires in COVID-19. As for the study in general: Spain, Italy and the United States supplied samples that represented acute and convalescent COVID-19. Sources were T cells, B-cell-depleted T cells, or PBMCs; the material itself was cDNA or gDNA.

CDR1 and CDR2 (germline): MGHRA, YSYEKL. The CDR3 spans 15 residues. J lost 2 bases, V lost 4 bases, and 8 bases had no gene match. In the original analysis: Cell counts per sample came from amplifying reference gene primers. Sequencing was performed with immunoSEQ multiplex PCR; in TCRdb, only in-frame clones are kept and a portion is missing. The V and J calls and the clone size are those of that table, but D and trimming were determined from the DNA. This sample has some 140,000 clones, with approximately 80% found just once. This sequence was found in a woman older than 75 with acute or convalescent COVID-19. The chain joins TRBV4-1 to TRBJ2-7, with TRBD1 matching 7 bases. Sequencing input: peripheral blood. The CDR3: CASSRTGTGAYEQYF. CDR3 sequence (DNA): TGCGCCAGCAGCCGTACGGGCACAGGGGCCTACGAGCAGTACTTC.